This TCR beta chain originates from a study of CD8+ T cells in alopecia areata. Study information: It was approximately 6-11-week-old female C3H/HeJ mice that received skin from roughly 6-12-month-old C3H/HeJ graft donors with spontaneous alopecia.

Trimming took 3 bases from V and 0 from J, leaving 10 bases between them. Germline CDR1 and CDR2: NSQYPW and LRSPGD (reference sequence). The CDR3 has 15 residues. cDNA reverse transcribed from extracted RNA served as the sequencing template. Assay: immunoSEQ multiplex PCR; the TCRdb copy retains only in-frame clones and omits some. The sample contains roughly 260,000 clones, none of them singletons. The table lists this clone with a few counts. Its antigen is undetermined. Genes and germline are mouse. The sequenced fragment ends 4 residues before the CDR3 boundary, so the rest is inferred from the germline J gene. The sample carries other DNA sequences with the same CDR3. Pooled cells of cutaneous lymph node origin were sorted on CD4, CD8alpha, NKG2D, NKG2ACE and other markers. Notes on the study in general: Lesional scalp displayed greater clonality than normal scalp, most notably in alopecia totalis/universalis. Scalp sequencing also captures normal skin's resident alphabeta T cells.

The sequencing input was CD4+ T cells sorted from a lymph node. This sequence joins TRBV1 and TRBJ2-3, with D maybe TRBD1 (6 bases). This TCR was sampled from a C3H/HeJ mouse with alopecia areata. Mice of this strain are of MHC haplotype H2-k. CDR3 DNA (partial): TGCACCTGCAGTGCGGGGGACACTAGTGCAGAA. This translates into CTCSAGDTSAE. The complete CDR3 protein is CTCSAGDTSAETLYF.